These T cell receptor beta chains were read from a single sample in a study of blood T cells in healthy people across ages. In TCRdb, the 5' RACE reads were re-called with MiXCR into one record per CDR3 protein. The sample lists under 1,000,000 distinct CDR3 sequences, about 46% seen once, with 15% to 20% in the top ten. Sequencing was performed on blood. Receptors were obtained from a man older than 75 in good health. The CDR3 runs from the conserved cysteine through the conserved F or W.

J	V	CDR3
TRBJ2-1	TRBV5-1	CASSLTSDTYNEQFF
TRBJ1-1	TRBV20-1	CSAKGRVPMNTEAFF
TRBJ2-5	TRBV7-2	CASRGQGFETQYF
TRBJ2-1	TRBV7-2	CASSLGVEYNEQFF
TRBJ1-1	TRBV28	CASSLLSRPEAFF
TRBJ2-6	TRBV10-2	CASSEVLSGANVLTF
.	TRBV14	CASSPRGLVYNEQYF
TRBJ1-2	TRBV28	CASSQGRFYGYTF
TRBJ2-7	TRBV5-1	CASSDEGRNSYEQYF
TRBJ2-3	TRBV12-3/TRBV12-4	CASSLTSDYTTDTQYF
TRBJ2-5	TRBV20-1	CSARETGTGQETQYF
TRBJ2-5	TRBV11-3	CASSLGASGNQETQYF
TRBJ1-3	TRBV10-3	CAISSGSGNTIYF
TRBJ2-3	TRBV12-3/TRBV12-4	CASRRTSGRDGTDTQYF
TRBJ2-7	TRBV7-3	CASSLSVSGIYEQYF
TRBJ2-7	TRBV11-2	CASSPRTLQGQYF
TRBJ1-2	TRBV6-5	CASSYSLEVYGYTF
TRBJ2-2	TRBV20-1	CSAPKAAGGNTGELFF
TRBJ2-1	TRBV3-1	CASSQKTTGTGDLYNEQFF
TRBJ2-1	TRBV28	CASVTVLERNEQFF
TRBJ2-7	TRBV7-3	CASSPSPSGSYEQYF